The subject of this entry is one T cell receptor beta chain. Its target is unknown. Relative to the germline gene, one junction end is altered; a read error may explain this. The data originate from a study of T cell repertoires in cytomegalovirus infection. Study as a whole: Matching HLA type, along with CMV infection, was indicated by public TCR beta signatures. Study-level points and caveats: Summed public TCR beta family frequency identified CMV carriers bearing the relevant HLA.

One entry per CDR3 protein, called by TCRdb with MiXCR from the reads. The sample contains 370,000 or so distinct CDR3 sequences, about 32% of which appear only once. The material was cultured PBMCs, obtained from culture after CMV antigen stimulation. The receptor was derived from a human donor in good health (CMV status not recorded). Some clones in this sample may be carry-over from other donors' samples.

In DNA, the CDR3 is TGCGCCAGCAGCCTGGCGGCAGGGGGGACTGAAGTTTTCTTT. As protein: CASSLAAGGTEVFF. The chain employs TRBV5-1 and TRBJ1-1; 7 nucleotides match TRBD1. The length of the CDR3 is 14 residues. Germline V lookup: CDR1 SGHRS, CDR2 YFSETQ.